These 31 T cell receptor beta chains were sequenced from one sample in a study of shared clonotypes between healthy human individuals. TCRdb's table, derived via immunoSEQ multiplex PCR, lists solely in-frame clones and lacks some. Among about 2.4 million clones listed, roughly 93% were seen once. The specimen sequenced was naive CD4+ T cells from PBMCs. The subset is: CD45RA+ positively selected. The receptor set was obtained from a man in his late teens or twenties in good health. Some clones in this sample may be carry-over from other donors' samples.

The V gene is TRBV28, the J gene TRBJ1-5; D remains unclear. The CDR3 sequence is 15 residues long. Looked up from germline, CDR1 is MDHEN and CDR2 is SYDVKM. Trimming removed 6 bases from V and 4 bases from J, with 16 bases in between. The CDR3 sequence is CASSRDRAGNQPQHF. DNA for the CDR3: TGTGCCAGCAGCCGGGATAGGGCCGGGAATCAGCCCCAGCATTTT.

This chain uses TRBV5-1 with TRBJ1-4; 9 bases fit TRBD1. Per germline, CDR1 SGHRS and CDR2 YFSETQ. Trimming removed 6 bases from V and 5 bases from J; junction bases left unmatched: 5. The CDR3 is made up of 14 amino acids. CDR3 protein: CASNSGQGNEKLFF. Here the CDR3 DNA reads TGCGCCAGCAACTCGGGACAGGGAAATGAAAAACTGTTTTTT.

This chain joins TRBV6-4 and TRBJ1-5; no definite D call. V shed 8 bases and J shed 3 bases, with 11 bases lying between them. The CDR3 is 13 residues long. In germline, CDR1 is MRHNA, CDR2 SNTAGT. The CDR3 region is CASARGVNQPQHF. CDR3 sequence (DNA): TGTGCCAGCGCACGCGGGGTCAATCAGCCCCAGCATTTT.

The V gene is TRBV7-9, the J gene TRBJ1-3; 7 nucleotides line up with TRBD1. CDR1 SEHNR and CDR2 FQNEAQ come from the germline V gene (reference sequence). The CDR3 is made up of 17 amino acids. With 5 bases clipped from V and 5 bases from J, the junction kept 15 bases outside the gene matches. CDR3 amino acids: CASSAAGQKWSRNTIYF. The CDR3 DNA follows: TGTGCCAGCAGCGCCGCGGGACAGAAATGGAGTAGAAACACCATATATTTT.

As regards this clone: This CDR3 is also generated by other DNA sequences in the sample. The J gene is TRBJ2-2, the V gene TRBV28; D gene ambiguous. The CDR3 consists of 11 residues. Germline loops: CDR1 MDHEN, CDR2 SYDVKM. Trimming stripped 6 bases from V and 4 bases from J, with 3 bases between. Written as DNA, the CDR3 is TGTGCCAGCAGGACCACCGGGGAGCTGTTTTTT. Encoded protein: CASRTTGELFF. Drawing the rest from reference TRBV28 and TRBJ2-2, the complete variable domain is DVKVTQSSRYLVKRTGEKVFLECVQDMDHENMFWYRQDPGLGLRLIYFSYDVKMKEKGDIPEGYSVSREKKERFSLILESASTNQTSMYLCASRTTGELFFGEGSRLTVL.

This clone was detected a few times. Different DNA sequences within this sample yield the same CDR3. The chain employs TRBV29-1 and TRBJ1-1; D uncertain. The CDR3 is 11 amino acids. Germline V lookup: CDR1 SQVTM, CDR2 ANQGSEA. V lost 7 bases and J lost 5, with 11 bases in between. The CDR3 here is CSAAWDTEAFF. The CDR3 DNA reads TGCAGCGCGGCATGGGATACTGAAGCTTTCTTT.

The genes are TRBV11-2 and TRBJ2-1, with D uncertain. V dropped 0 bases and J dropped 1 base, with 10 bases sitting between them. Germline CDR1 and CDR2: SGHAT and FQNNGV. CDR3 length: 16 residues. CDR3 protein: CASSLESFLSYNEQFF. DNA for the CDR3: TGTGCCAGCAGCTTAGAGTCTTTTTTATCCTACAATGAGCAGTTCTTC.

This clone occurred a few times. This CDR3 is CAISERTGDNSPLHF. The CDR3 nucleotides are TGTGCCATCAGTGAGCGGACAGGGGATAATTCACCCCTCCACTTT. V is TRBV10-3 and J is TRBJ1-6, with 9 bases that match TRBD1. There are 15 residues in the CDR3. The V gene's germline CDR1 is ENHRY and CDR2 SYGVKD. Trimming took 2 bases from V and 5 from J; bases not matched to a gene: 1.

This clone turned up a few times. The chain employs TRBV30 and TRBJ1-5; D not certain. V shed 6 bases and J shed 3 bases, with 18 bases lying between them. This CDR3 is 15 amino acids long. Germline loops: CDR1 GTSNPN, CDR2 SVGIG (reference sequence). DNA of the CDR3: TGTGCCTGTCTCGTCGGTGGCAGCGACAATCAGCCCCAGCATTTT. Encoded protein: CACLVGGSDNQPQHF.

The V gene is TRBV5-4, the J gene TRBJ2-2; D is ambiguous. Germline V lookup: CDR1 SGHNT, CDR2 YYREEE (reference sequence). The germline V and J ends were trimmed by 0 bases and 0 bases, with 9 bases remaining between them. CDR3 length: 16 residues. The CDR3 here is CASSLAVQTNTGELFF. The CDR3 nucleotides read TGTGCCAGCAGCTTGGCCGTTCAGACGAACACCGGGGAGCTGTTTTTT.

CDR3 sequence reads: CASTVAWTGSYEQYF. The CDR3 region has the DNA TGTGCCAGCACCGTGGCATGGACAGGGTCCTACGAGCAGTACTTC. The chain is built from TRBV6-5 and TRBJ2-7; 8 nucleotides match TRBD1. The junction had 9 bases not matched to a gene; V was cut back by 7 bases and J by 1 base. This CDR3 is 15 amino acids long. The V gene's germline CDR1 is MNHEY and CDR2 SVGAGI.

The chain uses TRBV27 and TRBJ2-2; TRBD1 might be the D (6 bases). Germline CDR1 is MNHEY and CDR2 is SMNVEV (reference sequence). V shed 10 bases and J shed 4 bases, with 16 bases lying between them. The CDR3 runs 14 residues. The CDR3 spells CATARQALTGELFF. In nucleotides, the CDR3 is TGTGCCACCGCGAGACAGGCCCTCACCGGGGAGCTGTTTTTT.

CDR3 sequence: CASRRGNTEAFF. DNA of the CDR3: TGTGCTAGTAGGAGGGGGAACACTGAAGCTTTCTTT. This chain joins TRBV12-5 and TRBJ1-1; D is possibly TRBD1 (5 bases). From germline, CDR1 is LGHNT and CDR2 FRNRAP. This CDR3 is 12 amino acids long. V was pared by 8 bases and J by 1 base, with 8 bases between.

The V and J genes are TRBV2 and TRBJ1-5; 10 positions match TRBD1. V lost 3 bases, J lost 6 bases, and 5 bases stayed unmatched. CDR1 SNHLY and CDR2 FYNNEI come from the germline V gene. This CDR3 contains 15 residues. The CDR3 DNA is TGTGCCAGCAGTGAGATGACAGGGGGCGGTCAGCCCCAGCATTTT. This sequence encodes CASSEMTGGGQPQHF.

This chain joins TRBV7-8 and TRBJ2-1, with no clear D. This CDR3 is built from 15 residues. The germline CDR1 and CDR2 sequences are SGHVS and FQNEAQ. Trimming pared 1 base from V and 0 bases from J, leaving 7 bases between. The CDR3 protein is CASSLVPRSYNEQFF. The CDR3 DNA is TGTGCCAGCAGCTTAGTCCCCCGCTCCTACAATGAGCAGTTCTTC. Complete variable domain (other parts from reference TRBV7-8 and TRBJ2-1): GAGVSQSPRYKVAKRGQDVALRCDPISGHVSLFWYQQALGQGPEFLTYFQNEAQLDKSGLPSDRFFAERPEGSVSTLKIQRTQQEDSAVYLCASSLVPRSYNEQFFGPGTRLTVL.

The V call is TRBV5-1, the J call TRBJ2-5; D is possibly TRBD2 (7 bases). The CDR3 runs to 14 residues. CDR1 is SGHRS, CDR2 YFSETQ, per germline. Trimming pared 1 base from V and 4 bases from J, leaving 11 bases between. The CDR3 DNA reads TGCGCCAGCAGCTTGATGGGAGGGGGAGAGACCCAGTACTTC. Protein product: CASSLMGGGETQYF.

The chain couples TRBV19 to TRBJ2-1, with 7 bases matching TRBD2. V dropped 5 bases and J dropped 3; count of bases not matched to a gene: 10. Germline V lookup: CDR1 LNHDA, CDR2 SQIVND (reference sequence). The CDR3 loop spans 16 amino acids. The CDR3 reads CASSAWGGRDYNEQFF. In DNA, the CDR3 is TGTGCCAGTAGTGCCTGGGGGGGACGGGACTACAATGAGCAGTTCTTC.

V and J are TRBV7-9 and TRBJ2-1; D might be TRBD1 (5 bases). CDR1 SEHNR and CDR2 FQNEAQ come from the germline V gene (reference sequence). The length of the CDR3 is 15 residues. Between the trimmed V and J ends, which lost 5 bases and 2 bases, there was a span of 13 bases. The DNA of the CDR3 is TGTGCCAGCAGCCTCACACAGGAACCCTACAATGAGCAGTTCTTC. Translated, it gives CASSLTQEPYNEQFF.

Turning to this clone: The identical CDR3 is also encoded by other nucleotide sequences in the sample. The chain couples TRBV5-1 to TRBJ2-7; no firm D call. Germline CDR1 SGHRS, CDR2 YFSETQ. The CDR3 is made up of 11 amino acids. With 5 bases removed from V and 1 base from J, the gap between germline ends came to 4 bases. The CDR3 region has the DNA TGCGCCAGCAGTTCGTCCTACGAGCAGTACTTC. Amino acids: CASSSSYEQYF.

This chain connects TRBV9 to TRBJ2-1; D is unresolved. The CDR3 is 13 residues long. V lost 10 bases, J lost 5 bases, and 16 bases lay in between. Per germline, CDR1 SGDLS and CDR2 YYNGEE. As DNA, the CDR3 is TGTGCCTCGATGGGTCTTTGGGACAATGAGCAGTTCTTC. Its protein is CASMGLWDNEQFF.

V usage is TRBV19 and J usage is TRBJ1-1, with D possibly matching TRBD1 (5 bases). CDR1 LNHDA and CDR2 SQIVND come from the germline V gene (reference sequence). The V and J ends lost 6 bases and 3 bases respectively, with 8 bases between them. This CDR3 comprises 12 residues. CDR3 amino acids: CASREGYTEAFF. CDR3 DNA: TGTGCCAGTAGAGAGGGGTACACTGAAGCTTTCTTT.

The CDR3 DNA reads as TGTGCCAGCTCACCAACTCTACAGGGGATCTCTGGAAACACCATATATTTT. It specifies CASSPTLQGISGNTIYF. The V call is TRBV18, the J call TRBJ1-3, with 7 positions matching TRBD1. The CDR3 is made up of 17 amino acids. CDR1 and CDR2 from the germline V gene are KGHSH and LQKENI. Trimming cost V 2 bases and J 0 bases; bases outside gene matches: 7.

In regard to this clone: The junction shows a germline mismatch at one end, possibly a read error. The chain recombines TRBV29-1 with TRBJ2-5; D is perhaps TRBD1 or TRBD2 (5 bases each). Germline V gene lookup returns CDR1 SQVTM and CDR2 ANQGSEA. The CDR3 has 14 residues. The CDR3 loop reads CSVEADPGRETQYF. As DNA, the CDR3 is TGCAGCGTAGAAGCGGACCCGGGGCGAGAGACCCAGTACTTC. The whole variable domain, filled in from reference TRBV29-1 and TRBJ2-5, reads SAVISQKPSRDICQRGTSLTIQCQVDSQVTMMFWYRQQPGQSLTLIATANQGSEATYESGFVIDKFPISRPNLTFSTLTVSNMSPEDSSIYLCSVEADPGRETQYFGPGTRLLVL.

This clone has only one observation. The chain uses TRBV27 and TRBJ1-2; TRBD1 might be the D (5 bases). The germline CDR1 and CDR2 sequences are MNHEY and SMNVEV (reference sequence). The CDR3 length is 14 residues. The V end was cut by 4 bases, the J end by 4 bases, with 13 bases between. The CDR3 bases are TGTGCCAGCAGTTCAGGGACCGTTCCCTATGGCTACACCTTC. The encoded protein is CASSSGTVPYGYTF.

In this sample, this clone turned up once. The J gene is TRBJ1-1, the V gene TRBV10-3, with a possible D match to TRBD1 (6 bases). The germline V gene encodes CDR1 ENHRY and CDR2 SYGVKD. The CDR3 sequence is 15 residues long. V lost 2 bases and J lost 1, with 11 bases in between. CDR3: CAISETGKGNTEAFF. For the CDR3, the DNA is TGTGCCATCAGTGAGACAGGGAAAGGGAACACTGAAGCTTTCTTT.

This chain joins TRBV5-6 and TRBJ1-2; a weak D match, TRBD1 (5 bases). Germline CDR1 reads SGHDT; CDR2 reads YYEEEE. This CDR3 region has 11 residues. The V end lost 5 bases, the J end lost 7 bases, and 9 bases lay between the germline ends. The CDR3 region has the DNA TGTGCCAGCAGTAGCAGGGCTGGCTACACCTTC. It translates to CASSSRAGYTF. Full variable domain (outside the CDR3, taken from reference TRBV5-6 and TRBJ1-2): DAGVTQSPTHLIKTRGQQVTLRCSPKSGHDTVSWYQQALGQGPQFIFQYYEEEERQRGNFPDRFSGHQFPNYSSELNVNALLLGDSALYLCASSSRAGYTFGSGTRLTVV.

The V call is TRBV11-2, the J call TRBJ1-2, with a possible D match to TRBD1 (6 bases). Germline-derived CDR1 and CDR2 are SGHAT and FQNNGV. Trimming removed 5 bases from V and 6 bases from J, with 19 bases in between. This CDR3 comprises 15 residues. CDR3 sequence (DNA): TGTGCCAGCAGCCTAGGACAGCCCCGAATCCATGGCTACACCTTC. As protein: CASSLGQPRIHGYTF.

This rearrangement joins TRBV28 to TRBJ2-7; D is perhaps TRBD1 (6 bases). The CDR3 is 16 amino acids. The V end was cut by 6 bases, the J end by 0 bases, with 18 bases between. Looked up from germline, CDR1 is MDHEN and CDR2 is SYDVKM. In nucleotides, the CDR3 is TGTGCCAGCAGCGCGAACAGGGCCCCCCTCTCCTACGAGCAGTACTTC. It encodes CASSANRAPLSYEQYF.

The CDR3 DNA reads TGTGCCAGCAGCCAACGATCGGTAGGCCCGACCGAGCAGTACTTC. Translation: CASSQRSVGPTEQYF. V gene TRBV14 combines with J gene TRBJ2-7; no firm D call. This CDR3 contains 15 residues. Germline assignment: CDR1 SGHDN and CDR2 FVKESK. Trimming took 2 bases from V and 6 from J, leaving 17 bases between them.

This chain connects TRBV5-6 to TRBJ2-7, with 9 bases matching TRBD2. The length of the CDR3 is 16 residues. V trimming: 0 bases; J trimming: 7 bases; junction bases outside the gene matches: 11. Per the germline V gene, CDR1 is SGHDT and CDR2 is YYEEEE. In DNA, the CDR3 is TGTGCCAGCAGCTTGGGATCGGCGGGAGGGCCCGGGGAGCAGTACTTC. Translated, it gives CASSLGSAGGPGEQYF.

The J gene is TRBJ2-1, the V gene TRBV6-1; 9 positions match TRBD1. Trimming took 6 bases from V and 1 from J; bases not matched to a gene: 7. Germline CDR1 and CDR2: MNHNS and SASEGT. The CDR3 totals 16 residues. The CDR3 DNA sequence: TGTGCCAGCAGCGAACAGGGGACAGGGTCCTACAATGAGCAGTTCTTC. Amino acids: CASSEQGTGSYNEQFF.